The rows below give T cell receptor beta chains drawn from one sample of a study of OX40 agonist ivuxolimab in advanced cancers. Sequencing was performed with immunoSEQ multiplex PCR; in TCRdb, only in-frame clones are kept and a portion is missing. The table lists tens of thousands of clones, more than 85% of them singletons, with around 18% in the top ten. Sample: CD4+ or CD8+ T cells sorted from blood, taken in a trial of the OX40 agonist ivuxolimab. Source of these receptors: an adult with an advanced solid tumor such as melanoma, head and neck, liver or kidney cancer. Each CDR3 is given with its conserved first and last residue. A D gene is named only where the DNA matches it firmly. A clone size is listed for some rows: how often the clone was seen (once, few, many), or a class if it is expanded.

d_call,v_call,j_call,clone_size,cdr3_aa,cdr3_nt
-,TRBV21-1,TRBJ1-2,-,CASQTARYGYTF,TGTGCCAGTCAGACCGCTCGCTATGGCTACACCTTC
-,TRBV11-2,TRBJ1-2,-,CASSSPLGGANYLGYTF,TGTGCCAGCAGCTCGCCCCTAGGGGGGGCGAATTATCTTGGCTACACCTTC
TRBD1,TRBV5-8,TRBJ2-7,-,CASSLAGTGQGYEQYF,TGTGCCAGCAGCTTGGCCGGGACAGGGCAGGGATACGAGCAGTACTTC
-,TRBV2,TRBJ1-5,-,CASRTGEGFAQPQHF,TGTGCCAGCAGAACCGGAGAGGGGTTCGCTCAGCCCCAGCATTTT
TRBD2,TRBV4-3,TRBJ2-5,-,CASSQREEETQYF,TGCGCCAGCAGCCAGCGGGAGGAAGAGACCCAGTACTTC
-,TRBV25-1,TRBJ2-2,-,CASSAGGWSGELFF,TGTGCCAGCAGTGCCGGGGGCTGGTCCGGGGAGCTGTTTTTT
TRBD1,TRBV5-1,TRBJ1-1,-,CASRPSLTGRNTEAFF,TGCGCCAGCAGACCGTCTTTGACAGGGAGGAACACTGAAGCTTTCTTT
TRBD1,TRBV11-2,TRBJ2-1,-,CASSAMDRGYNEQFF,TGTGCCAGCAGCGCCATGGACAGGGGCTACAATGAGCAGTTCTTC
TRBD1,TRBV28,TRBJ2-5,-,CASSPQGQGLQETQYF,TGTGCCAGCAGTCCCCAGGGACAGGGGCTCCAAGAGACCCAGTACTTC
TRBD1,TRBV28,TRBJ2-3,-,CASSHTGTGDTDTQYF,TGTGCCAGCAGTCACACCGGGACAGGGGACACAGATACGCAGTATTTT
-,TRBV6-1,TRBJ2-7,-,CASSERWLVSDEQYF,TGTGCCAGCAGTGAAAGGTGGCTTGTGTCGGACGAGCAGTACTTC
TRBD2,TRBV6-5,TRBJ2-7,-,CASSYGAGGLSYEQYF,TGTGCCAGCAGTTACGGGGCGGGAGGGCTTTCCTACGAGCAGTACTTC
TRBD2,TRBV4-2,TRBJ2-1,-,CASSQEPGLGGNEQFF,TGTGCCAGCAGCCAAGAACCGGGACTAGGGGGGAATGAGCAGTTCTTC
TRBD2,TRBV28,TRBJ2-3,-,CASSFSFGTSGTDTQYF,TGTGCCAGCAGTTTTAGTTTTGGGACTAGCGGCACAGATACGCAGTATTTT
-,TRBV7-9,TRBJ1-1,-,CASYPAGDTEAFF,TGTGCCAGCTACCCGGCGGGGGACACTGAAGCTTTCTTT
TRBD1,TRBV7-2,TRBJ1-5,-,CASSLDRGNNQPQHF,TGTGCCAGCAGCTTAGACAGGGGTAACAATCAGCCCCAGCATTTT
TRBD2,TRBV13,TRBJ2-5,-,CASSAPASGVGWETQYF,TGTGCCAGCAGCGCACCGGCTAGCGGGGTCGGTTGGGAGACCCAGTACTTC
-,TRBV5-6,TRBJ1-5,-,CASSLGQYSNQPQHF,TGTGCCAGCAGCTTGGGACAGTATAGCAATCAGCCCCAGCATTTT
TRBD2,TRBV4-1,TRBJ2-3,few,CASSQGMGTSTWTDTQYF,TGCGCCAGCAGCCAAGGTATGGGGACTAGCACTTGGACAGATACGCAGTATTTT
-,TRBV4-3,TRBJ2-6,-,CASSQRPGRISGANVLTF,TGCGCCAGCAGCCAGCGTCCGGGACGGATCTCTGGGGCCAACGTCCTGACTTTC
-,TRBV30,TRBJ1-2,-,CAWLSGGNYGYTF,TGTGCCTGGCTTTCCGGGGGAAACTATGGCTACACCTTC
TRBD1,TRBV6-1,TRBJ2-7,-,CASTRPGQGFYEQYF,TGTGCCAGCACCAGACCGGGACAGGGATTCTACGAGCAGTACTTC
TRBD1,TRBV28,TRBJ2-7,-,CASSWDRVIYEQYF,TGTGCCAGCAGTTGGGACAGGGTAATCTACGAGCAGTACTTC
-,TRBV5-1,TRBJ2-5,-,CASSLGISGKETQYF,TGCGCCAGCAGCTTGGGCATTAGCGGTAAAGAGACCCAGTACTTC
TRBD2,TRBV4-3,TRBJ2-3,-,CASSQEGLAGHTDTQYF,TGCGCCAGCAGCCAAGAGGGACTAGCGGGCCACACAGATACGCAGTATTTT
-,TRBV28,TRBJ1-4,-,CASRVGTVGEKLFF,TGTGCCAGCAGGGTGGGGACGGTTGGGGAAAAACTGTTTTTT
-,TRBV6-5,TRBJ1-1,-,CASSLDRNTEAFF,TGTGCCAGCAGTTTGGACAGGAACACTGAAGCTTTCTTT
-,TRBV7-8,TRBJ1-5,once,CASSLGRGQPQHF,TGTGCCAGCAGCTTGGGTAGGGGTCAGCCCCAGCATTTT
TRBD1,TRBV9,TRBJ1-2,once,CASSPGTGRDLYGYTF,TGTGCCAGCAGCCCAGGGACAGGGCGCGACCTCTATGGCTACACCTTC
-,TRBV27,TRBJ2-2,few,CASSEGRIGELFF,TGTGCCAGCAGTGAGGGGAGGATCGGGGAGCTGTTTTTT
-,TRBV6-1,TRBJ1-5,-,CASSAAGVQPQHF,TGTGCCAGCAGTGCGGCAGGGGTTCAGCCCCAGCATTTT